The sequence of this TCR beta chain was determined in a study of shared clonotypes between healthy human individuals. CD8 cells regarded as naive lacked CD45RO, were positively chosen for CCR7, and omitted terminally differentiated effector memory CD45RA+ cells. Replicate PCRs for sorted subsets used around 190 ng DNA; this equaled tens of thousands of T cell genomes. Measured with immunoSEQ multiplex PCR; TCRdb has only the in-frame clones, and not every one. The data show roughly 570,000 clones, 95% to 98% seen once. The origin of this receptor is a man under 40 in good health. Material: naive CD8+ T cells sorted from blood.

CDR3 sequence: CASSFSEYGYTF. The CDR3, as DNA: TGTGCCAGCAGCTTCTCAGAGTATGGCTACACCTTC. The chain links TRBV5-4 to TRBJ1-2; D not resolved. This CDR3 spans 12 amino acids. The germline gives CDR1 SGHNT, CDR2 YYREEE (reference sequence). Trimming shortened V by 2 bases and J by 5 bases, and 7 bases separated the two germline ends.